These T cell receptor beta chains were read from a single sample in a study of patients with pleural tuberculosis. TCRdb processed the reads anew with MiXCR; each CDR3 protein has one entry. This sample has about 50,000 distinct CDR3 sequences, with under 8.5% found just once. Receptor source: a human donor with pleural tuberculosis. Each CDR3 is given with its conserved first and last residue. Fields, in order: CDR3 length, D gene, V gene, clone size, J gene, CDR3 DNA, CDR3 protein. A D gene is named only where the DNA matches it firmly. Only some rows state a clone size, as once, few, many or a class for expanded clones.

14,TRBD2,TRBV20-1,many,TRBJ2-1,TGCAGTGCTAACCACGGCCTAGCGGGCAATGAGCAGTTCTTC,CSANHGLAGNEQFF
15,.,TRBV12-3/TRBV12-4,many,TRBJ1-4,TGTGCCAGCAGTCAGACGACAGTTACTAATGAAAAACTGTTTTTT,CASSQTTVTNEKLFF
15,TRBD2,TRBV11-2,many,TRBJ2-1,TGTGCCAGCAGCCGACTAGCGGGAGCCCACAATGAGCAGTTCTTC,CASSRLAGAHNEQFF
16,.,TRBV11-1,few,TRBJ1-4,TGTGCCAGCAGCTTAGTCCTCAAAGGGGCGCGAGAAAAACTGTTTTTT,CASSLVLKGAREKLFF
13,.,TRBV20-1,many,TRBJ1-1,TGCAGTGCTAGGGCGACATTCAACACTGAAGCTTTCTTT,CSARATFNTEAFF
14,.,TRBV15,.,TRBJ2-3,TGTGCCACCAGCAGAGTCCTAAGCACAGATACGCAGTATTTT,CATSRVLSTDTQYF
14,.,TRBV6-1,many,TRBJ1-1,TGTGCCAGCAGTGGGCGGACGGTAAACACTGAAGCTTTCTTT,CASSGRTVNTEAFF
14,.,TRBV11-2,few,TRBJ2-1,TGTGCCAGCAGCTTACATCAGGGGAGGGATGAGCAGTTCTTC,CASSLHQGRDEQFF
17,TRBD2,TRBV11-1,many,TRBJ2-1,TGTGCCAGCAGCGATTTGACCGGGACTAGCACCTACAATGAGCAGTTCTTC,CASSDLTGTSTYNEQFF
15,.,TRBV2,.,TRBJ2-4,TGTGCCAGCAGTGAATTGCGGGGCTCCAAAAACATTCAGTACTTC,CASSELRGSKNIQYF
13,.,TRBV20-1,many,TRBJ2-1,TGCAGTGCAATAGCGGCCCCTGGCTATGAGCAGTTCTTC,CSAIAAPGYEQFF
12,.,TRBV5-1,few,TRBJ2-7,TGCGCCAGCAGCTTTGGGCCCTACGAGCAGTACTTC,CASSFGPYEQYF
16,.,TRBV11-1,many,TRBJ2-3,TGTGCCAGCAGCTTAGCGTCCGGGTCTAGCACAGATACGCAGTATTTT,CASSLASGSSTDTQYF
16,.,TRBV28,many,TRBJ1-1,TGTGCCAGCAGTTTATCCCGGCCTAATATGAACACTGAAGCTTTCTTT,CASSLSRPNMNTEAFF
17,TRBD2,TRBV12-3/TRBV12-4,.,TRBJ2-3,TGTGCCAGCAGTTCTCTAGGGGAGGGGACCGACACAGATACGCAGTATTTT,CASSSLGEGTDTDTQYF
15,TRBD1,TRBV11-2,few,TRBJ1-2,TGTGCCAGCAGCTTAGATCTCGCAGGGGGCGATGGCTACACCTTC,CASSLDLAGGDGYTF
16,.,TRBV2,many,TRBJ1-1,TGTGCCAGCAGTGCCCAGGTTATGGGTATGAACACTGAAGCTTTCTTT,CASSAQVMGMNTEAFF
15,TRBD1,TRBV20-1,many,TRBJ1-6,TGCAGTGCTAGTTCACCGGGACAGGGTAATTCACCCCTCCACTTT,CSASSPGQGNSPLHF
15,.,TRBV12-3/TRBV12-4,medium-sized,TRBJ2-1,TGTGCCAGCAGTTCTCCAGCGGTCAATTACAATGAGCAGTTCTTC,CASSSPAVNYNEQFF
9,.,TRBV24-1,many,TRBJ2-1,TGTGCCATCAACAATGAGCAGTTCTTC,CAINNEQFF
15,TRBD2,TRBV20-1,many,TRBJ2-1,TGCAGTGCTAGACCGGGACTAGCGGGACTGAAGGAGCAGTTCTTC,CSARPGLAGLKEQFF
14,.,TRBV11-2,many,TRBJ2-3,TGTGCCAGCAGCTTATACCTTAGCACAGATACGCAGTATTTT,CASSLYLSTDTQYF
13,.,TRBV19,.,TRBJ1-2,TGTGCCAGTACTATTGCAGGGGACTATGGCTACACCTTC,CASTIAGDYGYTF
14,TRBD2,TRBV11-2,many,TRBJ2-5,TGTGCCAGCAGCCCTTTGACTAGCTCAGAGACCCAGTACTTC,CASSPLTSSETQYF
12,.,TRBV11-1,many,TRBJ2-1,TGTGCCAGCAGCTTAGACGTTGGTGAGCAGTTCTTC,CASSLDVGEQFF
12,.,TRBV20-1,many,TRBJ2-1,TGCAGTGCTAGAGACGGGGGCCAAACGGAGTTCTTC,CSARDGGQTEFF